Listed below are T cell receptor beta chains from one sample, sequenced in a study of blood T cell repertoires in COVID-19. The table came from immunoSEQ multiplex PCR; TCRdb's copy has only in-frame clones and leaves some out. The data show roughly 240,000 clones, with about 91% seen just once and 2% to 2.5% held by the top ten. Material for sequencing was PBMCs or T cells enriched from blood (not recorded which). The origin of the receptors is a woman between 40 and 50 years old with acute COVID-19. The CDR3 runs from the conserved cysteine through the conserved F or W. The D gene is left open where the match is weak. The size of a clone is reported for some rows only, either as once, few or many, or as a class for expanded clones.

v_gene: TRBV19; d_gene: NA; j_gene: TRBJ2-2; abundance: NA; CDR3nt: TGTGCCAGTAGTATTTTGCGCACGAACACCGGGGAGCTGTTTTTT; CDR3aa: CASSILRTNTGELFF
v_gene: TRBV7-2; d_gene: NA; j_gene: TRBJ1-1; abundance: once; CDR3nt: TGTGCCAGCAGCTTAGAAGGAGCAACGGGGACTGAAGCTTTCTTT; CDR3aa: CASSLEGATGTEAFF
v_gene: TRBV2; d_gene: NA; j_gene: TRBJ2-1; abundance: once; CDR3nt: TGTGCCAGCAGTGGACTCGAGTACAATGAGCAGTTCTTC; CDR3aa: CASSGLEYNEQFF
v_gene: TRBV7-9; d_gene: TRBD1; j_gene: TRBJ2-1; abundance: NA; CDR3nt: TGTGCCAGCAGCTCCCGGACAGGGGTTGCCTCCTACAATGAGCAGTTCTTC; CDR3aa: CASSSRTGVASYNEQFF
v_gene: TRBV14; d_gene: NA; j_gene: TRBJ1-2; abundance: NA; CDR3nt: TGTGCCAGCAGCCCTTTAGGACAAAACTATGGCTACACCTTC; CDR3aa: CASSPLGQNYGYTF
v_gene: TRBV19; d_gene: NA; j_gene: TRBJ2-1; abundance: NA; CDR3nt: TGTGCCAGTAGTATATGGGCTCACAATGAGCAGTTCTTC; CDR3aa: CASSIWAHNEQFF
v_gene: TRBV12-3/TRBV12-4; d_gene: NA; j_gene: TRBJ2-5; abundance: NA; CDR3nt: TGTGCCAGCAGTCCTGACAGGCTCGAGACCCAGTACTTC; CDR3aa: CASSPDRLETQYF
v_gene: TRBV27; d_gene: NA; j_gene: TRBJ2-3; abundance: NA; CDR3nt: TGTGCCAGCAGTTTATCGGCACGAAACACAGATACGCAGTATTTT; CDR3aa: CASSLSARNTDTQYF
v_gene: TRBV25-1; d_gene: NA; j_gene: TRBJ1-4; abundance: NA; CDR3nt: TGTGCCAGCAGTGACCCCGGGAGGGGTGAAAAACTGTTTTTT; CDR3aa: CASSDPGRGEKLFF
v_gene: TRBV15; d_gene: NA; j_gene: TRBJ2-7; abundance: NA; CDR3nt: TGTGCCACCAGCTGGGGCCTAAACTCCTACGAGCAGTACTTC; CDR3aa: CATSWGLNSYEQYF
v_gene: TRBV5-6; d_gene: TRBD1; j_gene: TRBJ2-2; abundance: NA; CDR3nt: TGTGCCAGCAGATGGGCCGTGGACAGGGGGCTCCCCGGGGAGCTGTTTTTT; CDR3aa: CASRWAVDRGLPGELFF
v_gene: TRBV19; d_gene: NA; j_gene: TRBJ1-1; abundance: NA; CDR3nt: TGTGCCAGTAGTATAGATGGAGGGACTGAAGCTTTCTTT; CDR3aa: CASSIDGGTEAFF
v_gene: TRBV6-4; d_gene: NA; j_gene: TRBJ1-3; abundance: few; CDR3nt: TGTGCCAGCAGTGGCGGGACGGTTAGAAACACCATATATTTT; CDR3aa: CASSGGTVRNTIYF
v_gene: TRBV5-5; d_gene: TRBD1; j_gene: TRBJ1-2; abundance: NA; CDR3nt: TGTGCCAGCAGTTTACGCCCCCAAAATCGACAGGGGGATGGCTACACCTTC; CDR3aa: CASSLRPQNRQGDGYTF
v_gene: TRBV6-4; d_gene: NA; j_gene: TRBJ1-1; abundance: NA; CDR3nt: TGTGCCAGCAGTGACCCTGACAGAAACACTGAAGCTTTCTTT; CDR3aa: CASSDPDRNTEAFF
v_gene: TRBV2; d_gene: NA; j_gene: TRBJ1-2; abundance: NA; CDR3nt: TGTGCCAGCAGTGAAGGGCAGGGTGGATTCTATGGCTACACCTTC; CDR3aa: CASSEGQGGFYGYTF
v_gene: TRBV2; d_gene: TRBD1; j_gene: TRBJ1-4; abundance: many; CDR3nt: TGTGCCAGCAGTTACGGACAGGTCTGGGCAACTAATGAAAAACTGTTTTTT; CDR3aa: CASSYGQVWATNEKLFF
v_gene: TRBV24-1; d_gene: TRBD2; j_gene: TRBJ2-2; abundance: once; CDR3nt: TGTGCCACCAGTGATTCCCCGGGGGGAGGGACTAAAAACACCGGGGAGCTGTTTTTT; CDR3aa: CATSDSPGGGTKNTGELFF
v_gene: TRBV23-1; d_gene: TRBD1; j_gene: TRBJ1-2; abundance: NA; CDR3nt: TGCGCCAGCAGTCAATCGAGACAGGGAATGTATAACTATGGCTACACCTTC; CDR3aa: CASSQSRQGMYNYGYTF
v_gene: TRBV7-2; d_gene: TRBD2; j_gene: TRBJ2-1; abundance: NA; CDR3nt: TGTGCCAGCAGCTCCGAGCGGGGGGGCTCCTACAATGAGCAGTTCTTC; CDR3aa: CASSSERGGSYNEQFF
v_gene: TRBV11-2; d_gene: NA; j_gene: TRBJ2-7; abundance: once; CDR3nt: TGTGCCAGCAGCTTAGGTGGCGGGGGCCCCCCCTCCTACGAGCAGTACTTC; CDR3aa: CASSLGGGGPPSYEQYF
v_gene: TRBV24-1; d_gene: TRBD1; j_gene: TRBJ2-4; abundance: NA; CDR3nt: TGTGCCACCAGTGATCCCGGGACAGGGGGCGGACTTGATGACATTCAGTACTTC; CDR3aa: CATSDPGTGGGLDDIQYF